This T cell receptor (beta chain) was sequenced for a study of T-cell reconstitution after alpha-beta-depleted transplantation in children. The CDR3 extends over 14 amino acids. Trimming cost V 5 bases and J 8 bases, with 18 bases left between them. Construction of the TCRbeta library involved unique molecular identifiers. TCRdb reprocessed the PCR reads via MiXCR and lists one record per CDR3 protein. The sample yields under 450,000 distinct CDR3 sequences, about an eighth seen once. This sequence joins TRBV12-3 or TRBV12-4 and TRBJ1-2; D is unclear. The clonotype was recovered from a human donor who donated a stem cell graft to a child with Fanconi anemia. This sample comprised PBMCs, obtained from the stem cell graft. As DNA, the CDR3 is TGTGCCAGCAGTCAGGAGGGCTGGGTCGGAGGCTACACCTTC. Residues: CASSQEGWVGGYTF.